This T cell receptor beta chain was recovered during a study of breast tumors, draining lymph nodes, adjacent tissues. Study findings and constraints: Compared with basal-like, luminal-like tumors shared significantly more repertoire with nontumor tissue. Most tumor T cells seemingly derive from lymph node, then expand in tumor. Tumors had less TCR diversity than lymph nodes, more than nontumor tissue. The lymph node origin of tumor T cells was framed as consistent with a hypothesis, not demonstrated.

TCRdb called the multiplex PCR reads again in MiXCR, with one record for every CDR3 protein. Altogether 15,000 to 20,000 distinct CDR3 sequences are present, 45% being singletons, with the ten largest covering roughly 13%. This clonotype has ten or more counts. Antigen: not known. Sample: tumor-adjacent breast tissue. This clonotype was obtained from a female donor with breast cancer. Some clones in this sample may be carry-over from other donors' samples.

In nucleotides, the CDR3 is TGTGCCAGTAGTATCAGACAGCGCGAGCCCCAGCATTTT. This sequence encodes CASSIRQREPQHF. V usage is TRBV19 and J usage is TRBJ1-5; tentatively, D is TRBD1 (5 bases). Per the germline V gene, CDR1 is LNHDA and CDR2 is SQIVND (reference sequence). Trimming removed 3 bases at V and 8 bases at J, with 11 bases between. The CDR3 has 13 residues.